This T cell receptor (beta chain) was sequenced for a study of long-term antiretroviral therapy in people with HIV. CDR3 length: 16 residues. The V gene end was trimmed by 8 bases and the J gene end by 2 bases; junction bases not matched to a gene: 8. The germline V gene has CDR1 ENHRY and CDR2 SYGVKD. Researchers report immunoSEQ v3.0 was run at survey level. TCRdb's copy holds only in-frame clones and misses some; the assay was immunoSEQ multiplex PCR. This repertoire shows about 17,000 clones, 75% to 85% found once; its top ten account for roughly 9%. Held in samples before DNA extraction were roughly 0.85-11 million cryopreserved PBMC.

Sample: unsorted PBMCs, taken 0.3 years before starting antiretroviral therapy. V usage is TRBV10-3 and J usage is TRBJ1-3, with 11 bases aligning to TRBD1. This TCR came from a man aged 50 or older with HIV. The CDR3 region is CAIGGGQGAAGNTIYF. In DNA, the CDR3 is TGTGCCATCGGGGGAGGACAGGGGGCGGCTGGAAACACCATATATTTT.